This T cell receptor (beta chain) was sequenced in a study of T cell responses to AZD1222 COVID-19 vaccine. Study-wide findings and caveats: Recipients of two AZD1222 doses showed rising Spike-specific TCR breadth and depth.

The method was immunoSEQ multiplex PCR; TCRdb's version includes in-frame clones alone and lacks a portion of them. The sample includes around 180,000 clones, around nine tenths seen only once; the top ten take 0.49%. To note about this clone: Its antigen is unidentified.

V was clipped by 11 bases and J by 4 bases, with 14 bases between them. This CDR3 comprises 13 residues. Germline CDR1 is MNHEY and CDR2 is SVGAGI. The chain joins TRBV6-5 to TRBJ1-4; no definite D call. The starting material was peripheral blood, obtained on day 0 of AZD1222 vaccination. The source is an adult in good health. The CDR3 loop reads CAGMDGINEKLFF. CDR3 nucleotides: TGTGCCGGAATGGACGGAATTAATGAAAAACTGTTTTTT.